The T cell receptor (beta chain) described here comes from a study of blood T cell repertoires in COVID-19. Study context: The samples span acute and convalescent COVID-19 from the United States, Italy and Spain.

Assay: immunoSEQ multiplex PCR; the TCRdb copy retains only in-frame clones and omits some. The profile shows a few hundred thousand clones, around four fifths of them singletons. Germline V CDR1 and CDR2: GTSNPN, SVGIG (reference sequence). The J segment lost 7 bases and the V segment lost 2 bases, leaving 11 bases of the junction unmatched. The CDR3 spans 15 residues. Participants, about 18 to 90 years old, spanned more than 20 US areas. The sequence derives from a man aged 40-49 years who had recovered from COVID-19. Sequencing input: PBMCs or T cells enriched from blood (not recorded which). The chain links TRBV30 to TRBJ1-5; TRBD1 agrees at 7 bases. Written as DNA, the CDR3 is TGTGCCTGGAGTATTATTGCAGGGGGATCCCAGCCCCAGCATTTT. Protein product: CAWSIIAGGSQPQHF. Complete variable domain (other parts from reference TRBV30 and TRBJ1-5): SQTIHQWPATLVQPVGSPLSLECTVEGTSNPNLYWYRQAAGRGLQLLFYSVGIGQISSEVPQNLSASRPQDRQFILSSKKLLLSDSGFYLCAWSIIAGGSQPQHFGDGTRLSIL.